This entry features one T cell receptor beta chain sequence. What it binds is not known. TCRdb recomputed calls from the RT-PCR reads with MiXCR, one row per CDR3 protein. The table lists hundreds of thousands of distinct CDR3 sequences, just over 20% of them singletons. This entry is derived from a study of response to subunit inactivated influenza vaccine. Study results and limitations: Authors suggested each seasonal influenza vaccination recruits few new T cells.

Trimming shortened V by 3 bases and J by 2 bases, and 8 bases separated the two germline ends. The CDR3 length is 15 residues. In germline, CDR1 is ENHRY, CDR2 SYGVKD. This sequence originates from a man aged 50 to 69 who received an inactivated influenza vaccine. The V and J genes are TRBV10-3 and TRBJ2-6; D is possibly TRBD2 (6 bases). Source: PBMCs from blood, taken 21 months after vaccination. CDR3 protein: CAISEGGAGANVLTF. CDR3 in DNA: TGTGCCATCAGTGAAGGAGGGGCTGGGGCCAACGTCCTGACTTTC.